This TCR beta chain was identified during a study of T cell clonality in common variable immunodeficiency. Study observations and caveats: Fewer deletions and N-nucleotide insertions were reportedly seen in common variable immunodeficiency TCR beta sequences.

This clone was detected many times. The antigen remains unidentified. With the read ending 3 residues before the CDR3 end, the germline J gene is used to fill in that end. Clones were read by immunoSEQ multiplex PCR, and TCRdb kept only the in-frame ones, dropping some. The sample includes over 35,000 clones, none of them occurring once. The ends were cut back, 2 bases at V and 0 bases at J, with 7 bases in the middle. Per germline, CDR1 LNHDA and CDR2 SQIVND (reference sequence). CDR3 length equals 14 residues. The chain combines TRBV19 with TRBJ1-1, with unresolved D. This sequence originates from a person aged 18 to 70 in good health. Sequenced: peripheral blood mononuclear cells. The CDR3 sequence: CASSITAMNTEAFF. The sequenced CDR3 bases are TGTGCCAGTAGTATAACAGCTATGAACACTGAA.